This passage covers 32 T cell receptor beta chains from one sample sequenced in a study of blood T cell repertoires in COVID-19. The repertoire was sequenced with immunoSEQ multiplex PCR; TCRdb's copy has only in-frame clones and lacks some. The table lists about 120,000 clones, 80% to 90% of them singletons, with around 4.7% in the top ten. Sequencing was done on a sample of peripheral blood. The receptors come from a middle-aged man with acute or convalescent COVID-19.

The rearrangement uses TRBV24-1 and TRBJ2-1; D is possibly TRBD2 (5 bases). CDR3 length equals 17 residues. Germline V gene lookup returns CDR1 KGHDR and CDR2 SFDVKD. Trimming stripped 4 bases from V and 6 bases from J, with 21 bases between. CDR3 DNA sequence: TGTGCCACCAGTGACCCTGTTGGAGGACGTTCAGGCAATGAGCAGTTCTTC. Encoded protein: CATSDPVGGRSGNEQFF.

This clone was counted a few times. This chain links TRBV7-2 with TRBJ1-1; perhaps TRBD1 as D (5 bases). V lost 2 bases, J lost 4 bases, and 14 bases lay in between. The V gene's germline CDR1 is SGHTA and CDR2 FQGNSA. The CDR3 is made up of 15 amino acids. The CDR3 DNA is TGTGCCAGCAGCTTATCGGGGGACGGGAGCACTGAAGCTTTCTTT. Its protein product is CASSLSGDGSTEAFF.

This clone was recorded a few times. This chain links TRBV7-9 with TRBJ2-5; D ambiguous. Trimming removed 3 bases from V and 4 bases from J, with 6 bases in between. The CDR3 extends over 12 amino acids. Germline V CDR1 and CDR2: SEHNR, FQNEAQ (reference sequence). CDR3 coding DNA: TGTGCCAGCAGCTTCCCCAGAGAGACCCAGTACTTC. Protein: CASSFPRETQYF.

In nucleotides, the CDR3 is TGTGCCAGCAGCTTACAGGGAGGGACTGGGGCCAACGTCCTGACTTTC. It codes for CASSLQGGTGANVLTF. The J gene is TRBJ2-6, the V gene TRBV3-1 (or the pseudogene TRBV3-2); perhaps TRBD2 as D (7 bases). Trimming took off 5 bases at V and 2 bases at J, with 13 bases between the two ends. This CDR3 is 16 amino acids long. Germline V gene sequence: CDR1 LGHDT, CDR2 YNNKEL (reference sequence).

The genes are TRBV5-4 and TRBJ1-2; 8 bases line up with TRBD1. This CDR3 contains 15 residues. Germline V gene data show CDR1 as SGHNT and CDR2 as YYREEE (reference sequence). The V gene end was trimmed by 1 base and the J gene end by 0 bases; junction bases not matched to a gene: 2. The DNA of the CDR3 is TGTGCCAGCAGCTTGACAGGGGGAGCTAACTATGGCTACACCTTC. Its protein is CASSLTGGANYGYTF.

The V and J genes are TRBV11-2 and TRBJ1-2, with 8 bases aligning to TRBD1. This CDR3 is built from 13 residues. Trimming took 1 base from V and 8 from J; bases not matched to a gene: 3. CDR1 is SGHAT, CDR2 FQNNGV, per germline. The CDR3 region has the DNA TGTGCCAGCAGCTTAGCGACAGGGGACGGCTACACCTTC. Amino acid sequence: CASSLATGDGYTF.

The J gene is TRBJ2-3, the V gene TRBV6-5, with TRBD2 matching 10 bases. The germline V gene has CDR1 MNHEY and CDR2 SVGAGI. This CDR3 has 15 amino acids. Trimming at V came to 6 bases and at J to 5 bases, leaving 8 bases not matched to a gene. The CDR3 DNA follows: TGTGCCAGCAGCCGCACTAGCGGGGTTAGAGATACGCAGTATTTT. It yields the protein CASSRTSGVRDTQYF.

The chain uses TRBV18 and TRBJ1-2; TRBD1 might be the D (5 bases). V lost 6 bases to trimming and J lost 8 bases, with 16 bases between them. Germline V gene data show CDR1 as KGHSH and CDR2 as LQKENI. The CDR3 runs 13 residues. DNA for the CDR3: TGTGCCAGCTCCCCGGGGGTTTCGGAAGGCTACACCTTC. It specifies CASSPGVSEGYTF.

The chain uses TRBV4-2 and TRBJ1-5; 9 bases fit TRBD1. J gave up 5 bases and V 0 bases, and 2 bases lay outside the gene matches. CDR1 and CDR2 (germline): LGHNA, YNFKEQ. The CDR3 spans 15 residues. CDR3 sequence reads: CASSQETGGHQPQHF. The CDR3, as DNA: TGTGCCAGCAGCCAAGAAACAGGGGGCCATCAGCCCCAGCATTTT.

The chain uses TRBV5-1 and TRBJ1-1; 7 nucleotides line up with TRBD1. V trimming: 0 bases; J trimming: 10 bases; junction bases outside the gene matches: 12. The CDR3 length is 15 residues. Germline CDR1 SGHRS, CDR2 YFSETQ. The DNA for the CDR3 is TGCGCCAGCAGCTTGGGCAGGGGGGAGTTTACAGGAGCTTTCTTT. Translation gives CASSLGRGEFTGAFF.

The J gene is TRBJ1-1, the V gene TRBV11-2, with 8 bases lining up with TRBD1. Germline values: CDR1 SGHAT, CDR2 FQNNGV. V was clipped by 5 bases and J by 1 base; unmatched bases: 3. CDR3 length equals 14 residues. CDR3 DNA sequence: TGTGCCAGCAGCCTGGGACAGGCGAACACTGAAGCTTTCTTT. Translation gives CASSLGQANTEAFF.

This rearrangement joins TRBV7-8 to TRBJ2-3; 7 positions agree with TRBD1. This CDR3 has 12 residues. CDR1 and CDR2 from the germline V gene are SGHVS and FQNEAQ. With 4 bases clipped from V and 9 bases from J, the junction kept 4 bases outside the gene matches. CDR3 sequence (DNA): TGTGCCAGCAGCTCAACAGGGGACACGCAGTATTTT. Its protein is CASSSTGDTQYF.

This clone was seen only a few times. The CDR3 is CAWSARGGVDYSPLHF. CDR3 sequence (DNA): TGTGCCTGGAGTGCCCGGGGAGGGGTGGATTATTCACCCCTCCACTTT. The chain joins TRBV30 to TRBJ1-6; D perhaps matches TRBD1 (5 bases). The CDR3 consists of 16 residues. Germline values: CDR1 GTSNPN, CDR2 SVGIG (reference sequence). The ends were cut back, 1 base at V and 8 bases at J, with 18 bases in the middle.

The chain has TRBV25-1 and TRBJ1-2; the match to TRBD1 covers 8 bases. The germline CDR1 and CDR2 sequences are MGHDK and SYGVNS. V was pared by 5 bases and J by 4 bases, with 6 bases of the junction left unmatched. The CDR3 is 14 residues long. DNA for the CDR3: TGTGCCAGCAGTAACCAGGGGGCGGTCTATGGCTACACCTTC. Its translation is CASSNQGAVYGYTF.

V is TRBV5-1 and J is TRBJ2-3, with 15 bases fitting TRBD2. Trimming took 2 bases from V and 6 from J; bases not matched to a gene: 4. This CDR3 region has 16 residues. Germline V gives CDR1 SGHRS, CDR2 YFSETQ. CDR3 in amino acids: CASSLRGTSGRDTQYF. CDR3 in DNA: TGCGCCAGCAGCTTAAGAGGGACTAGCGGGAGGGATACGCAGTATTTT.

For the CDR3, the DNA is TGTGCCAGCAGCGCCCGGGACTACCTTTTCTCCTACAATGAGCAGTTCTTC. Protein: CASSARDYLFSYNEQFF. The chain is built from TRBV7-8 and TRBJ2-1; TRBD2 matches 7 bases. CDR3 length: 17 residues. The V gene's germline CDR1 is SGHVS and CDR2 FQNEAQ. Trimming at V came to 5 bases and at J to 0 bases, leaving 10 bases not matched to a gene.

The genes are TRBV30 and TRBJ2-5; TRBD2 is a possible D gene (5 bases). V lost 0 bases and J lost 4, with 6 bases in between. The germline gives CDR1 GTSNPN, CDR2 SVGIG (reference sequence). The CDR3 loop spans 12 amino acids. The CDR3 protein is CAWSVEGETQYF. The DNA of the CDR3 is TGTGCCTGGAGTGTAGAGGGAGAGACCCAGTACTTC.

The chain uses TRBV13 and TRBJ2-7; 9 bases are a match to TRBD1. This CDR3 has 14 residues. The V gene's germline CDR1 is PRHDT and CDR2 FYEKMQ (reference sequence). The V segment lost 5 bases and the J segment 3 bases; nucleotides outside the gene matches: 5. The CDR3 DNA reads TGTGCCAGCAGCCTCGGACAGGGGTACTACGAGCAGTACTTC. As protein: CASSLGQGYYEQYF. Full variable domain (remainder filled in from reference TRBV13 and TRBJ2-7): AAGVIQSPRHLIKEKRETATLKCYPIPRHDTVYWYQQGPGQDPQFLISFYEKMQSDKGSIPDRFSAQQFSDYHSELNMSSLELGDSALYFCASSLGQGYYEQYFGPGTRLTVT.

This clone was seen only once. The chain employs TRBV5-6 and TRBJ2-1; 7 nucleotides align to TRBD1. The CDR3 runs 15 residues. With 6 bases clipped from V and 2 bases from J, the junction kept 8 bases outside the gene matches. In germline, CDR1 is SGHDT, CDR2 YYEEEE. CDR3 nucleotides: TGTGCCAGCACTCTCGCCGACAGGGCCTACAATGAGCAGTTCTTC. This encodes CASTLADRAYNEQFF.

The chain couples TRBV2 to TRBJ2-3; D possibly corresponds to TRBD2 (5 bases). Germline V gene lookup returns CDR1 SNHLY and CDR2 FYNNEI. Deletions cut 4 bases from V and 10 bases from J, with 9 bases between. This CDR3 contains 11 residues. CDR3 loop: CASSVGSAQYF. For the CDR3, the DNA is TGTGCCAGCAGTGTGGGGAGTGCGCAGTATTTT.

This sequence joins TRBV7-8 and TRBJ2-1; TRBD2 matches at 7 bases. The CDR3 is 15 residues long. Losses at the gene ends were 4 bases for V and 1 base for J; bases not matched to a gene: 4. The germline gives CDR1 SGHVS, CDR2 FQNEAQ. As DNA, the CDR3 is TGTGCCAGCAGCTGGTCTAGCGGTTCCTACAATGAGCAGTTCTTC. Encoded protein: CASSWSSGSYNEQFF.

The chain carries TRBV3-1 (or the pseudogene TRBV3-2) and TRBJ1-5, with D perhaps matching TRBD1 (6 bases). V was pared by 4 bases and J by 6 bases, with 16 bases between. CDR3 length: 15 residues. Germline V gives CDR1 LGHDT, CDR2 YNNKEL (reference sequence). CDR3 DNA: TGTGCCAGCAGCCCCGGAGGGGGGGCCGGTCAGCCCCAGCATTTT. As protein: CASSPGGGAGQPQHF.

The rearrangement links TRBV18 to TRBJ2-7; TRBD2 matches 13 bases. Unmatched junction bases numbered 6, after V lost 3 bases and J lost 1 base. The germline V gene has CDR1 KGHSH and CDR2 LQKENI. The CDR3 has 17 amino acids. CDR3 sequence (DNA): TGTGCCAGCTCACCCGTCAGGACTAGCGGGGGATCCTACGAGCAGTACTTC. It specifies CASSPVRTSGGSYEQYF.

This sequence joins TRBV7-3 and TRBJ1-2, with a weak D call TRBD1 (5 bases). The germline V gene encodes CDR1 SGHTA and CDR2 FQGTGA. Trimming took 4 bases from V and 7 from J, leaving 13 bases between them. This CDR3 contains 13 residues. The CDR3, as DNA: TGTGCCAGCAGCTCCCTCCCAGGGTCTGGCTACACCTTC. It codes for CASSSLPGSGYTF.

The V gene is TRBV18, the J gene TRBJ2-2, with a weak D call TRBD1 (5 bases). Germline-derived CDR1 and CDR2 are KGHSH and LQKENI. The CDR3 is made up of 15 amino acids. V was trimmed by 1 base and J by 7 bases, leaving 13 bases between them. CDR3 protein: CASSPRDGALGELFF. CDR3 sequence (DNA): TGTGCCAGCTCACCACGCGATGGGGCGCTCGGGGAGCTGTTTTTT.

This sequence joins TRBV18 and TRBJ1-1, with D uncertain. The length of the CDR3 is 14 residues. Germline V CDR1 and CDR2: KGHSH, LQKENI. Trimming stripped 4 bases from V and 3 bases from J, with 12 bases between. For the CDR3, the DNA is TGTGCCAGCTCACGCGAAGGGCGGGACACTGAAGCTTTCTTT. The encoded protein is CASSREGRDTEAFF.

The rearrangement links TRBV18 to TRBJ2-3; 7 nucleotides align to TRBD2. With V trimmed by 2 bases and J by 2 bases, 7 bases remained unmatched. Germline V lookup: CDR1 KGHSH, CDR2 LQKENI. The CDR3 totals 16 residues. The CDR3 loop is CASSPESGGLTDTQYF. CDR3 coding DNA: TGTGCCAGCTCACCAGAATCGGGAGGCCTCACAGATACGCAGTATTTT.

DNA for the CDR3: TGTGCCAGCAGCAATAGGGGGACAGCACAAGAGACCCAGTACTTC. Its translation is CASSNRGTAQETQYF. The chain is built from TRBV11-3 and TRBJ2-5, with 7 bases aligning to TRBD1. V was pared by 5 bases and J by 2 bases, with 8 bases of the junction left unmatched. The germline gives CDR1 SGHNT, CDR2 YENEEA. CDR3 size: 15 residues.

This clone was found once. The chain couples TRBV12-3 or TRBV12-4 to TRBJ1-1; 11 bases are a match to TRBD1. After removal of 7 bases from V and 12 bases from J, the junction contained 10 bases not matched to a gene. CDR3 length equals 13 residues. CDR3 nucleotides: TGTGCCAGCACCCTTAGGACAGGGGGCGCGTCTTTCTTT. This codes for CASTLRTGGASFF.

The chain links TRBV2 to TRBJ1-6; 7 bases agree with TRBD1. CDR3 length: 16 residues. The ends lost 5 bases at V and 7 bases at J; junction bases unmatched: 11. Germline-derived CDR1 and CDR2 are SNHLY and FYNNEI. The CDR3 reads CASSWTGNVKNSPLHF. For the CDR3, the DNA is TGTGCCAGCAGTTGGACAGGTAACGTCAAAAATTCACCCCTCCACTTT.

The V gene is TRBV3-1 (or the pseudogene TRBV3-2), the J gene TRBJ2-5; TRBD2 aligns across 10 bases. V was pared by 1 base and J by 7 bases, with 3 bases of the junction left unmatched. Germline CDR1 and CDR2: LGHDT and YNNKEL (reference sequence). This CDR3 has 14 amino acids. Written as DNA, the CDR3 is TGTGCCAGCAGCCAAGCGGGACTAGCGTGGACCCAGTACTTC. This encodes CASSQAGLAWTQYF.

The V gene is TRBV10-1, the J gene TRBJ2-3; 11 nucleotides line up with TRBD2. The J segment lost 4 bases and the V segment lost 2 bases, leaving 11 bases of the junction unmatched. This CDR3 is built from 18 residues. Per the germline V gene, CDR1 is WNHNN and CDR2 is SYGVQD (reference sequence). CDR3 in DNA: TGCGCCAGCAGTGAGGTTGGGGGTAGCGGGAGGGGTCCAGATACGCAGTATTTT. Translated, it gives CASSEVGGSGRGPDTQYF.